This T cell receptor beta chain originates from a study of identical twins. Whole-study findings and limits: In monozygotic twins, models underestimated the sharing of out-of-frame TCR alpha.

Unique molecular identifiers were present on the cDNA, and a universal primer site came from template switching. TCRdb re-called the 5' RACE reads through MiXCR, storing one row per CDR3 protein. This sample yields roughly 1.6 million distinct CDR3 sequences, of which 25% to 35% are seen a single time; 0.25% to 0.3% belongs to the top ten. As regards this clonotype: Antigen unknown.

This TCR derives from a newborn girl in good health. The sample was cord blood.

Here the CDR3 reads CSGPGLEKETQYF. Written as DNA, the CDR3 is TGCAGTGGCCCGGGACTGGAGAAGGAGACCCAGTACTTC. The genes are TRBV20-1 and TRBJ2-5; D may be TRBD2 (6 bases). The germline V and J ends were trimmed by 7 bases and 5 bases, with 17 bases remaining between them. The CDR3 spans 13 residues. CDR1 DFQATT and CDR2 SNEGSKA come from the germline V gene (reference sequence).